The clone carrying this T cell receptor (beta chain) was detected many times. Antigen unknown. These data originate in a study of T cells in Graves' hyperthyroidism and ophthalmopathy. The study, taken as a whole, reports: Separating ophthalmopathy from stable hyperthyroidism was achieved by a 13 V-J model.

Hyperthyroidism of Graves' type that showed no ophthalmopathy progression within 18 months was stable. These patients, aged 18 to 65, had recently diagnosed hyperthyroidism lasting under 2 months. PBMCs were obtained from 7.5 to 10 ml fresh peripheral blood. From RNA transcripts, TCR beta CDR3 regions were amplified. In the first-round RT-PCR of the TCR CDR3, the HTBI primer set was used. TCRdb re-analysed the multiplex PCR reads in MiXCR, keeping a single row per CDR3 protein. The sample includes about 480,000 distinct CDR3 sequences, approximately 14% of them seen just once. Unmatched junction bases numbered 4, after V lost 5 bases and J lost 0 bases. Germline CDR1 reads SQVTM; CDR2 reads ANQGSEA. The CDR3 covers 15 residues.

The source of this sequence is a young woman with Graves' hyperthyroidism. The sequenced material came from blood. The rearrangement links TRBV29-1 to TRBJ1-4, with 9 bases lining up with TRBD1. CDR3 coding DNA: TGCAGCGTTACAGGGGGCGCGCCAACTAATGAAAAACTGTTTTTT. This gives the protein CSVTGGAPTNEKLFF.